The clone carrying this T cell receptor (beta chain) was seen just once. Sequencing was performed with immunoSEQ multiplex PCR; in TCRdb, only in-frame clones are kept and a portion is missing. The sample contains about 21,000 clones, about 91% of which appear only once. V was trimmed by 2 bases and J by 0 bases, leaving 3 bases between them. This CDR3 spans 13 amino acids. These data are taken from a study of PD-1 and CTLA-4 blockade in melanoma. The origin of this receptor is a human donor with melanoma. The starting material was CD8+ T cells from peripheral blood, obtained before anti-PD-1 treatment. V and J are TRBV12-3 or TRBV12-4 and TRBJ2-3; D ambiguous. The CDR3 bases are TGTGCCAGCAGTTTACCTAGCACAGATACGCAGTATTTT. Its protein product is CASSLPSTDTQYF.